These T cell receptor beta chains were read from a single sample in a study of identifying expanded T cells in peripheral blood. Produced via immunoSEQ multiplex PCR; TCRdb's table is partial and in-frame only. The repertoire holds approximately 110,000 clones, with roughly 90% as singletons. What was sequenced was blood. These receptor sequences come from a person aged 18 to 75 in good health. Each CDR3 is given with its conserved first and last residue. D genes are given only for firm matches. Expanded clones are given a class, and other clones once, few, many or no size at all.

d_call j_call clone_size v_call cdr3_nt cdr3_aa
. TRBJ2-7 . TRBV11-2 TGTGCCAGCAGCTTGGGCTCAGGGGGGTACGAGCAGTACTTC CASSLGSGGYEQYF
. TRBJ2-2 . TRBV7-8 TGTGCCAGCAGCTTGGGGCTTTCCGGGGAGCTGTTTTTT CASSLGLSGELFF
. TRBJ2-3 . TRBV14 TGTGCCAGCAGCCAAGATACGGAAGATACGCAGTATTTT CASSQDTEDTQYF
. TRBJ2-2 . TRBV2 TGTGCCAGCAGTCAAAACACCGGGGAGCTGTTTTTT CASSQNTGELFF
TRBD2 TRBJ2-1 . TRBV19 TGTGCCAGTAGTATAACGGGAACTAGCGGGGAAGGTGAGCAGTTCTTC CASSITGTSGEGEQFF
TRBD2 TRBJ2-5 . TRBV27 TGTGCCAGCAGAGAAGCGGGGGGGCCGGAAGAGACCCAGTACTTC CASREAGGPEETQYF
TRBD2 TRBJ2-3 . TRBV4-3 TGCGCCAGCAGCCAAAGGCTACCGGGACTAGCGGGGGGGCCACCAGATACGCAGTATTTT CASSQRLPGLAGGPPDTQYF
TRBD2 TRBJ2-5 . TRBV7-6 TGTGCCAGCAGCTTCACTAGCGGGCAAAAGGAGACCCAGTACTTC CASSFTSGQKETQYF
. TRBJ2-5 . TRBV19 TGTGCCAGTAGTACTTACATACAGGGAGGCCAAGAGACCCAGTACTTC CASSTYIQGGQETQYF
. TRBJ2-5 . TRBV20-1 TGCAGTGCTCCGAGGAAGACCCAGTACTTC CSAPRKTQYF
. TRBJ2-2 once TRBV6-5 TGTGCCATCCGATCTACCGGGACCACAGGGTTGTTTTTT CAIRSTGTTGLFF
. TRBJ1-5 . TRBV6-6 TGTGCCAGCAGTTACCAGGGTTTCGATCAGCCCCAGCATTTT CASSYQGFDQPQHF
. TRBJ1-6 . TRBV30 TGTGCCTGGAGACCGGGACATTATAATTCACCCCTCCACTTT CAWRPGHYNSPLHF
TRBD1 TRBJ1-2 few TRBV14 TGTGCCAGCAGCCAAGATTTGGACAGGGCGCTATATGGCTACACCTTC CASSQDLDRALYGYTF
. TRBJ1-6 . TRBV19 TGTGCCAGTAGTATAGCCGCAGGGAATTCACCCCTCCACTTT CASSIAAGNSPLHF
TRBD1 TRBJ2-1 . TRBV11-2 TGTGCCAGCAGCAGGACAGGGACCTACAATGAGCAGTTCTTC CASSRTGTYNEQFF
. TRBJ2-1 . TRBV11-2 TGTGCCAGCAGCCGGGGTCCCTATGGGGGCAATGAGCAGTTCTTC CASSRGPYGGNEQFF
. TRBJ1-1 once TRBV9 TGTGCCAGCAGCGTTGGACAGATGAACACTGAAGCTTTCTTT CASSVGQMNTEAFF
. TRBJ1-2 once TRBV27 TGTGCCAGCAGTTTATCGGGGACCGTACGGAGCTACACCTTC CASSLSGTVRSYTF
TRBD1 TRBJ2-5 . TRBV2 TGTGCCAGCAGTAGAGCCGGGACAGAAGAGACCCAGTACTTC CASSRAGTEETQYF
TRBD1 TRBJ2-3 . TRBV4-1 TGCGCCAGCAGCCAATCATTGGGGACAGTCAGGCCAGATACGCAGTATTTT CASSQSLGTVRPDTQYF
. TRBJ2-2 . TRBV4-2 TGTGCCAGCAGCCAAGCGGGGGAAGCGAACACCGGGGAGCTGTTTTTT CASSQAGEANTGELFF
. TRBJ2-7 . TRBV7-9 TGTGCCAGCAGCTCATACTGGGAGCAGTACTTC CASSSYWEQYF
. TRBJ2-3 . TRBV28 TGTGCCAGCAGTTTAGGGGAACCTAGCACAGATACGCAGTATTTT CASSLGEPSTDTQYF
. TRBJ1-2 . TRBV6-5 TGTGCCAGCAGTTACGTGACAGGTTATAACTATGGCTACACCTTC CASSYVTGYNYGYTF
. TRBJ1-3 . TRBV19 TGTGCCAGTAGTTTCGACAGCAGCTCTGGAAACACCATATATTTT CASSFDSSSGNTIYF
. TRBJ1-5 . TRBV21-1 TGTGCCAGCAGCAAAGGCGGGGAGCAGCCCCAGCATTTT CASSKGGEQPQHF
. TRBJ1-4 . TRBV13 TGTGCCAGCCGTGGGGCAGGGCACGAAAAACTGTTTTTT CASRGAGHEKLFF
TRBD1 TRBJ1-2 . TRBV7-6 TGTGCCAGCAGCTCCACCGGGACAGGGATTTATGGCTACACCTTC CASSSTGTGIYGYTF
. TRBJ1-6 . TRBV19 TGTGCCAGTAGTATCGGGGGCAGCTCCTATAATTCACCCCTCCACTTT CASSIGGSSYNSPLHF
TRBD2 TRBJ2-7 . TRBV6-1 TGTGCCAGCAGTGAAGCGGGCGGGAGCTCCTACGAGCAGTACTTC CASSEAGGSSYEQYF
TRBD1 TRBJ2-5 . TRBV10-2 TGCGCCAGCAGTGAGTGGGGACAGAAACAAGAGACCCAGTACTTC CASSEWGQKQETQYF
. TRBJ1-1 . TRBV5-5 TGTGCCAGCAGCTTGGGGGCCGGGGCAGTTATGAACACTGAAGCTTTCTTT CASSLGAGAVMNTEAFF
TRBD2 TRBJ2-1 . TRBV15 TGTGCCACCAGCAGAGCCGCCCTACTAGCGGGGGGGCCAATTGAGCAGTTCTTC CATSRAALLAGGPIEQFF
TRBD1 TRBJ1-3 . TRBV28 TGTGCCAGCAGAGGGAGCACAGGGGGGGTTTCTGGAAACACCATATATTTT CASRGSTGGVSGNTIYF
TRBD1 TRBJ1-2 few TRBV30 TGTGCCTGGAGTTGGGACAGCAACTATGGCTACACCTTC CAWSWDSNYGYTF
TRBD2 TRBJ2-2 . TRBV2 TGTGCCAGCAGTATCATCCGGGAGGCTAGTATGACCGGGGAGCTGTTTTTT CASSIIREASMTGELFF
TRBD2 TRBJ2-2 . TRBV30 TGTGCCTGGAGTGGACTTAGCGGGGGCAACACCGGGGAGCTGTTTTTT CAWSGLSGGNTGELFF
TRBD1 TRBJ2-3 once TRBV5-8 TGTGCCAGCAGTTTTCTCGACAGGGATGCAGATACGCAGTATTTT CASSFLDRDADTQYF
. TRBJ2-1 . TRBV29-1 TGCAGCGTTGCCCGCTCGTGGGGGGCCCTCTCCTACAATGAGCAGTTCTTC CSVARSWGALSYNEQFF
. TRBJ2-1 . TRBV5-4 TGTGCCAGCAGCTTCCGGGACAACAATGAGCAGTTCTTC CASSFRDNNEQFF
. TRBJ2-1 . TRBV5-6 TGTGCCAGCAGTAAAAGGGTACGGCTGCTAAACTACAATGAGCAGTTCTTC CASSKRVRLLNYNEQFF
TRBD2 TRBJ2-1 . TRBV5-4 TGTGCCAGCAGCCCACTAGCGGAGTCCTACAATGAGCAGTTCTTC CASSPLAESYNEQFF
. TRBJ2-2 . TRBV5-4 TGTGCCAGCAGCTTGCAGGGGCGGTTGAGGACCGGGGAGCTGTTTTTT CASSLQGRLRTGELFF
TRBD1 TRBJ2-3 . TRBV6-5 TGTGCCAGCAGTTTCCAGGGGGGCACAGATACGCAGTATTTT CASSFQGGTDTQYF
. TRBJ1-2 . TRBV7-9 TGTGCCAGCAGCTTTGGAGGGACCCACTATGGCTACACCTTC CASSFGGTHYGYTF